The present T cell receptor beta chain was sequenced within a study of T cell changes during pregnancy in multiple sclerosis. The CDR3 spans 11 residues. V was cut by 7 bases and J by 7 bases, with 10 bases left in between. Germline loops: CDR1 SEHNR, CDR2 FQNEAQ (reference sequence). This table comes from immunoSEQ multiplex PCR, and its TCRdb copy is limited to in-frame clones, with some not included. Of 70,000 to 75,000 clones listed, roughly 89% are singletons. V is TRBV7-9 and J is TRBJ1-1, with no clear D. The source is a female donor with multiple sclerosis, enrolled in a pregnancy study. Sequencing used peripheral blood, obtained in the second trimester of pregnancy. The CDR3 loop is CASTREGEAFF. The CDR3 DNA sequence: TGTGCCAGCACCCGGGAGGGTGAAGCTTTCTTT.